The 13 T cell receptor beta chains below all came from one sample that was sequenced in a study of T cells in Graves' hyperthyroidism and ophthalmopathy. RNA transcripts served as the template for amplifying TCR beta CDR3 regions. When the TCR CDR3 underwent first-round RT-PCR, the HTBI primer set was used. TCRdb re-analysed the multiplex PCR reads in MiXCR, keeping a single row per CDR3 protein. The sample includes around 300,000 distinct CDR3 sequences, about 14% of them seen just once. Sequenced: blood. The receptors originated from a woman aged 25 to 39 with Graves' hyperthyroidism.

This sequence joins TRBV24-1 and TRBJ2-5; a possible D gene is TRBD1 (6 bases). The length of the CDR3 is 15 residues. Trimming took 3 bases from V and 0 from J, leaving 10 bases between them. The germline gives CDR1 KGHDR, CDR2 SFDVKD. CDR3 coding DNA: TGTGCCACCAGTGATCCTGACAGGTACCAAGAGACCCAGTACTTC. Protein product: CATSDPDRYQETQYF.

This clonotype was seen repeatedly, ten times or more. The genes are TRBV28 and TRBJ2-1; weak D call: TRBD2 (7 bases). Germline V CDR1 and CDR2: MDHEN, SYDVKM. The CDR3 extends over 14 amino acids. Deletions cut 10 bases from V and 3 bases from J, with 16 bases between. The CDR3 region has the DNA TGTGCCACCCACGGGGGGACAAACTACAATGAGCAGTTCTTC. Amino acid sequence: CATHGGTNYNEQFF.

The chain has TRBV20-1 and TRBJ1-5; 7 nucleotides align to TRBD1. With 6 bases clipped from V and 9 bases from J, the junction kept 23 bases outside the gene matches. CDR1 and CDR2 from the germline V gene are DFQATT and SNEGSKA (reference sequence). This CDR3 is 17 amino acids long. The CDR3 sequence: CSATGYRGGGLHGPQHF. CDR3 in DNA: TGCAGTGCAACAGGATACAGAGGGGGCGGACTGCATGGGCCCCAGCATTTT.

CDR3 coding DNA: TGTGCCAGCACCCTGACAGGGGTGATCCACGAGCAGTACTTC. This codes for CASTLTGVIHEQYF. The V call is TRBV12-3 or TRBV12-4, the J call TRBJ2-7; 8 nucleotides align to TRBD1. The V segment lost 7 bases and the J segment 5 bases; nucleotides outside the gene matches: 10. The CDR3 sequence is 14 residues long.

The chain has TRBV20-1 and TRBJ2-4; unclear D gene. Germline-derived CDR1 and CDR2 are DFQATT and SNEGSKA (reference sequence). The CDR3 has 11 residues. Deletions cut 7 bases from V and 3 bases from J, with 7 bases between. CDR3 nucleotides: TGCAGTGTCCCCGACAAAAACATTCAGTACTTC. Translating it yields CSVPDKNIQYF.

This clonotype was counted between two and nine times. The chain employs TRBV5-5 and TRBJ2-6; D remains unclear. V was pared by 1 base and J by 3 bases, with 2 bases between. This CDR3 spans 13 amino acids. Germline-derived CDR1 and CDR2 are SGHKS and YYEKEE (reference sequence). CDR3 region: CASSLIGANVLTF. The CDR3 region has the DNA TGTGCCAGCAGCTTGATTGGGGCCAACGTCCTGACTTTC. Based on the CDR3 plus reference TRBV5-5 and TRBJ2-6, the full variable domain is DAGVTQSPTHLIKTRGQQVTLRCSPISGHKSVSWYQQVLGQGPQFIFQYYEKEERGRGNFPDRFSARQFPNYSSELNVNALLLGDSALYLCASSLIGANVLTFGAGSRLTVL.

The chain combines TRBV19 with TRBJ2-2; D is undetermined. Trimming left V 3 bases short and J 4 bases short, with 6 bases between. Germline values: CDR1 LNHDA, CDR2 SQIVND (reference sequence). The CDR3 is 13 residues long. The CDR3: CASSILVTGELFF. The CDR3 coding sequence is TGTGCCAGTAGTATTTTGGTCACCGGGGAGCTGTTTTTT.

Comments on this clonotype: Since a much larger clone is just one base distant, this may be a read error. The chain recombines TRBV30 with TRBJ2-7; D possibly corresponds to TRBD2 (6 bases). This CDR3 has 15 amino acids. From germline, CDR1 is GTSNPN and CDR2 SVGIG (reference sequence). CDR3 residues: CAWSVSPGVTGEQCF. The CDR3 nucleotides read TGTGCCTGGAGTGTTTCGCCGGGAGTCACGGGCGAGCAGTGCTTC.

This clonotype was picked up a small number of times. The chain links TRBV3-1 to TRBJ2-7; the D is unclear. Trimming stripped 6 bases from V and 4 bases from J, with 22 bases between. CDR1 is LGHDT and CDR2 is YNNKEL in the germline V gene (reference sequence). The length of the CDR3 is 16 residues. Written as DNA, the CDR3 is TGTGCCAGCAGTCCCGCGGTGGTTCCTGCCTTATACGAGCAGTACTTC. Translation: CASSPAVVPALYEQYF.

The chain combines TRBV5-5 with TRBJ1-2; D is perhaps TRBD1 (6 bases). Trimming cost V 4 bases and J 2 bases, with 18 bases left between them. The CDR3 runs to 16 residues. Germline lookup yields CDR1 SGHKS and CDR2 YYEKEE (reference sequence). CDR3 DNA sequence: TGTGCCAGCAGCCCCATCGCGGGGGCAGGGAACTATGGCTACACCTTC. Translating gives CASSPIAGAGNYGYTF.

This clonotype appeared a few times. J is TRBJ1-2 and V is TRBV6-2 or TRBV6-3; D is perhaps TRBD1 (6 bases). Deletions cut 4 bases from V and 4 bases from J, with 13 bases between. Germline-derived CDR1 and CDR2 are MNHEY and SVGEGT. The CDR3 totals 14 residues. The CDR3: CASSSTDRLYGYTF. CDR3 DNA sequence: TGTGCCAGCAGTTCCACCGACAGGCTCTATGGCTACACCTTC.

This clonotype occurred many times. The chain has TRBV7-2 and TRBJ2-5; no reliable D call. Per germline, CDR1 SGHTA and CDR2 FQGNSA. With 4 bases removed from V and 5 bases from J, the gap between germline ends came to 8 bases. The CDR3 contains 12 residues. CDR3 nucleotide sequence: TGTGCCAGCAGCTCGCCTGTGGAGACCCAGTACTTC. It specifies CASSSPVETQYF.

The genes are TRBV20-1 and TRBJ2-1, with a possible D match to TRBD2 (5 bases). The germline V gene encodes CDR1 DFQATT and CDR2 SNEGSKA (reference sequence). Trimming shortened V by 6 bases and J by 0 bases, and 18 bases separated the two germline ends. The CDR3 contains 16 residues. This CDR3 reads CSAAKRARSSYNEQFF. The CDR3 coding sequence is TGCAGTGCCGCCAAGAGGGCGCGAAGCTCCTACAATGAGCAGTTCTTC.